The rows below give T cell receptor beta chains drawn from one sample of a study of cytomegalovirus exposure and HLA in healthy donors. The data were produced by immunoSEQ multiplex PCR, yet TCRdb's version contains in-frame clones alone and is incomplete. The sample comprises 200,000 to 250,000 clones, around 73% of which are singletons, and less than 4.5% rests with the top ten. The specimen sequenced was PBMCs. The receptors were sampled from a male donor in good health and CMV-seronegative. Both conserved end residues are part of each CDR3. A D gene is named only where the DNA matches it firmly. For some rows the clone size is stated as once, few or many, or as a class when expanded; others skip it.

CDR3 protein	CDR3 DNA	V gene	D gene	clone size	J gene
CASSEQPQSSYNEQFF	TGTGCCAGCAGCGAACAGCCGCAAAGCTCCTACAATGAGCAGTTCTTC	TRBV9	-	-	TRBJ2-1
CASSLEGSPYNEQFF	TGTGCCAGCAGCTTGGAAGGGAGCCCCTACAATGAGCAGTTCTTC	TRBV5-6	-	-	TRBJ2-1
CASSPQGSRNTEAFF	TGCGCCAGCAGTCCGCAGGGGAGTCGGAACACTGAAGCTTTCTTT	TRBV5-1	-	-	TRBJ1-1
CASSKSTTYSYNEQFF	TGCGCCAGCAGCAAGAGTACGACTTATTCCTACAATGAGCAGTTCTTC	TRBV4-1	-	-	TRBJ2-1
CATSSLERGQPQHF	TGTGCCACCAGCAGCCTGGAGAGGGGGCAGCCCCAGCATTTT	TRBV15	-	-	TRBJ1-5
CAWSERQGALADTQYF	TGTGCCTGGAGTGAAAGACAGGGGGCGCTTGCAGATACGCAGTATTTT	TRBV30	TRBD1	once	TRBJ2-3
CSSSSTGETEAFF	TGTTCCAGCAGCTCCACAGGGGAAACTGAAGCTTTCTTT	TRBV7-9	TRBD1	-	TRBJ1-1
CATSRDAGPNTEAFF	TGTGCCACCAGCAGAGACGCAGGTCCTAACACTGAAGCTTTCTTT	TRBV15	-	-	TRBJ1-1
CSVEGTGVYNEQFF	TGCAGCGTTGAAGGAACAGGAGTCTACAATGAGCAGTTCTTC	TRBV29-1	-	-	TRBJ2-1
CASSSLQGQADSGANVLTF	TGTGCCAGCAGCTCGTTACAAGGACAGGCCGACTCTGGGGCCAACGTCCTGACTTTC	TRBV7-9	TRBD1	-	TRBJ2-6
CASSVGGAYGYTF	TGTGCCAGCAGCGTGGGAGGGGCGTATGGCTACACCTTC	TRBV7-3	-	-	TRBJ1-2
CSVESGTYNEQFF	TGCAGCGTTGAGAGCGGGACCTACAATGAGCAGTTCTTC	TRBV29-1	TRBD2	-	TRBJ2-1
CASSIDRLAGSSYEQYF	TGTGCCAGTAGTATAGATCGACTAGCGGGCAGCTCCTACGAGCAGTACTTC	TRBV19	TRBD2	-	TRBJ2-7
CASSSKRGNTIYF	TGTGCCAGCAGCTCCAAACGGGGAAACACCATATATTTT	TRBV7-2	-	-	TRBJ1-3
CASTVLYEQYF	TGTGCCAGCACTGTACTATACGAGCAGTACTTC	TRBV2	-	-	TRBJ2-7
CASSQDGGRSTDQPQHF	TGTGCCAGCAGCCAAGATGGGGGCAGGTCGACTGATCAGCCCCAGCATTTT	TRBV4-2	-	-	TRBJ1-5
CASSYSRGGGYTF	TGTGCCAGCAGTTACTCCCGGGGGGGCGGCTACACCTTC	TRBV6-5	-	few	TRBJ1-2
CASSQGLAGRGEQFF	TGTGCCAGCAGCCAGGGACTAGCGGGGCGGGGCGAGCAGTTCTTC	TRBV14	TRBD2	-	TRBJ2-1
CASSSPRGRDSYEQYF	TGTGCCAGCAGTTCCCCCAGGGGTAGGGACTCCTACGAGCAGTACTTC	TRBV28	-	-	TRBJ2-7
CASSPGGAGYGYTF	TGTGCCAGCAGTCCAGGGGGCGCTGGCTATGGCTACACCTTC	TRBV5-6	TRBD1	-	TRBJ1-2
CASSLNQVDYIQYF	TGTGCCAGCAGTCTGAACCAGGTTGATTACATTCAGTACTTC	TRBV7-9	-	once	TRBJ2-4
CASSSFSDPYTQYF	TGTGCCAGCAGCTCCTTTAGTGATCCCTATACGCAGTATTTT	TRBV7-3	-	-	TRBJ2-3
CATTLRQGGSDTQYF	TGTGCCACCACCTTAAGACAGGGGGGTTCAGATACGCAGTATTTT	TRBV6-1	TRBD1	-	TRBJ2-3
CASSLARTSGGGEQFF	TGTGCCAGCAGCTTGGCCCGGACTAGCGGGGGAGGAGAGCAGTTCTTC	TRBV7-2	TRBD2	-	TRBJ2-1
CASSDPTRGKNYEQYF	TGTGCCAGCAGTGACCCCACCCGGGGAAAGAACTACGAGCAGTACTTC	TRBV6-1	-	once	TRBJ2-7
CASSLGTGTDTQYF	TGCGCCAGCAGCTTGGGGACAGGGACAGATACGCAGTATTTT	TRBV5-1	TRBD1	-	TRBJ2-3
CASSRDNGLQPQHF	TGTGCCAGTAGTAGGGACAATGGCCTTCAGCCCCAGCATTTT	TRBV19	-	-	TRBJ1-5
CASSDLYGYTF	TGTGCCAGCAGTGACCTATATGGCTACACCTTC	TRBV6-1	-	few	TRBJ1-2
CASSYDSYNEQFF	TGTGCCAGCAGTTACGACTCTTACAATGAGCAGTTCTTC	TRBV6-5	-	-	TRBJ2-1
CASSWLSGRGGSYEQYF	TGTGCCAGCAGCTGGCTCTCTGGGAGGGGGGGTTCCTACGAGCAGTACTTC	TRBV5-6	-	few	TRBJ2-7
CASSLTGSTTRGF	TGTGCCAGTAGTCTAACAGGGTCCACCACCAGAGGCTTC	TRBV19	-	-	TRBJ2-7
CASSTGVVGEQYF	TGTGCCAGTAGTACAGGGGTGGTCGGCGAGCAGTACTTC	TRBV19	-	-	TRBJ2-7
CASSSEQAFNYGYTF	TGTGCCAGCAGCTCCGAACAGGCCTTTAACTATGGCTACACCTTC	TRBV5-4	-	-	TRBJ1-2
CASSSGTGAGELFF	TGTGCCAGCAGTTCCGGGACAGGGGCCGGGGAGCTGTTTTTT	TRBV2	TRBD1	-	TRBJ2-2
CASSVDPSGTSMYEQFF	TGTGCCAGCAGCGTAGATCCTAGCGGGACCTCTATGTATGAGCAGTTCTTC	TRBV9	TRBD2	-	TRBJ2-1
CASNRGRSGEQYF	TGTGCCAGTAATAGGGGGCGATCAGGCGAGCAGTACTTC	TRBV19	TRBD1	-	TRBJ2-7
CASSPPGGGDQPQHF	TGTGCCAGCAGCCCCCCAGGGGGCGGGGATCAGCCCCAGCATTTT	TRBV7-9	TRBD1	once	TRBJ1-5
CASSFYRVNTGELFF	TGTGCCAGCAGTTTTTACAGGGTAAACACCGGGGAGCTGTTTTTT	TRBV27	-	-	TRBJ2-2
CASSPGTGVYEQYF	TGTGCCAGTAGTCCGGGGACAGGGGTCTACGAGCAGTACTTC	TRBV19	TRBD1	-	TRBJ2-7
CASSDLAGRPYEQYF	TGTGCCAGCAGTGACTTAGCGGGTCGCCCCTACGAGCAGTACTTC	TRBV4-2	TRBD2	-	TRBJ2-7
CASSLSSANTGELFF	TGTGCCAGCAGTTTATCTAGCGCGAACACCGGGGAGCTGTTTTTT	TRBV27	-	-	TRBJ2-2
CASSQAGGPYNEQFF	TGTGCCAGCAGCCAAGCGGGAGGGCCCTACAATGAGCAGTTCTTC	TRBV4-2	TRBD2	once	TRBJ2-1
CASSQLAGLADTQYF	TGTGCCAGCAGCCAACTAGCGGGATTGGCAGATACGCAGTATTTT	TRBV14	TRBD2	-	TRBJ2-3
CASSSGTSGSLVDEQFF	TGTGCCAGCAGCTCCGGGACTAGCGGGAGCCTTGTGGATGAGCAGTTCTTC	TRBV7-8	TRBD2	-	TRBJ2-1
CASSAELAGGPNEQFF	TGTGCCAGCAGCGCAGAACTAGCGGGAGGGCCCAATGAGCAGTTCTTC	TRBV9	TRBD2	-	TRBJ2-1
CASSSIAETWEQYF	TGTGCCAGCAGTTCAATAGCGGAAACCTGGGAGCAGTACTTC	TRBV6-5	-	-	TRBJ2-7